Reported below is one TCR beta chain. Its specificity is unknown. This sample is drawn from a study of cytomegalovirus exposure and HLA in healthy donors. Study-wide results and caveats: Reports indicate that TCR beta sequences accurately predicted the HLA-A and HLA-B alleles of most subjects. The authors later found most CMV-associated TCR beta chains appeared HLA-restricted. Presence/absence analyses assumed roughly uniform sequencing depth across donors.

Primers: 60 Vbeta forward and 13 Jbeta reverse. Under the authors' procedure: Later, some 75 million unique TCR beta chains were counted in an analysis, and roughly 11 million of them were shared. The protocol was immunoSEQ multiplex PCR, while the TCRdb copy is restricted to in-frame clones and leaves out a portion. The V and J calls and clone size were taken over from that table, and D and trimming were inferred from the DNA. The sample includes 130,000 to 150,000 clones, roughly four fifths seen only once; the top ten take over 1%. This CDR3 comprises 12 residues. From germline, CDR1 is SGHNT and CDR2 YYREEE (reference sequence). Trimming left V 2 bases short and J 8 bases short, with 10 bases between.

The sequenced material came from PBMCs. This TCR was recovered from a woman aged 40-49 years in good health and CMV-seronegative. The V and J genes are TRBV5-4 and TRBJ1-2; D is ambiguous. The CDR3 protein is CASSFDLSGYTF. The CDR3 region has the DNA TGTGCCAGCAGCTTCGACTTAAGCGGCTACACCTTC.